This TCR beta chain was observed in a study of blood T cell repertoires in COVID-19 (dated by TCRdb to the early 2020s). A note on the overall study: Samples covering the acute and convalescent phases of COVID-19 were provided by collaborators in the United States, Italy and Spain. The sample metadata nearly always contained a de-identified subject ID, COVID-19 status, age in years and sex. Subjects who had been exposed to COVID-19, were actively infected with it, or had recovered from it provided the deeply sampled blood TCRbeta repertoires that made up the dataset. The samples were drawn from two sources: the first 160 participants of the ongoing ImmuneRACE study, and about 1,300 subjects contributed by 6 global collaborators. The material from the prospective study consisted of cDNA or gDNA derived from T cells, B-cell-depleted T cells, or PBMCs. Where HLA class I and class II types were available, the types were taken from metadata supplied by the sample provider, not from assay-based typing. The repertoires were made available in a free public database intended to serve as a resource for research on the immune response to SARS-CoV-2. General findings and caveats noted by the study authors: Clinical and demographic metadata were provided uncurated, with the amount varying by source and participant.

Concerning this clone: What antigen it recognizes has not been identified. Base qualities were left out, and no much larger clone turns up one base away.

The immunoSEQ Assay, a bias-controlled multiplex PCR, was used to amplify TCRbeta CDR3 regions from genomic DNA. Concerning the study's data processing: The number of nucleated cells in each sample was estimated from the amplification of reference gene primers within the assay. To quantify the absolute abundance of each unique TCRbeta CDR3 rearrangement, sequence reads were collapsed and filtered. For each sample, productive Simpson clonality was calculated by taking the square root of Simpson's diversity index across productive rearrangements. This immuneACCESS table, as held by TCRdb, lists in-frame sequences with V and J called but not all clones. Of the missing ones, under half trace to an unresolved V gene in checked studies; the others have no known cause. V, J and clone size derive from that table, while D and trimming were established from the DNA sequence. This sample holds about 280,000 clones; about 89% were observed only once. The ten most abundant clones make up about 8.6% of the sample.

Collaborating institutions collected whole blood in K2EDTA tubes following their own protocols. For TCRbeta analysis, collaborator samples were shipped as frozen whole blood, as isolated PBMCs, or as DNA extracted from either sample type. From the cysteine through the phenylalanine, the CDR3 covers 15 amino acids. The sequence is cut down to CDR3 DNA, 45 bases in frame from base 1. The germline V gene gives CDR1 as SGHVS and CDR2 as FNYEAQ. Trimming takes 1 base from V and 5 bases from J, and the germline ends sit 12 bases apart. The chain uses TRBV7-6 and TRBJ2-1; D gene: possibly TRBD2, on 6 matching bases. Sequencing used peripheral blood. The TCR comes from a man aged 35-49 years with active or convalescent COVID-19. The CDR3 region: CASSLGLGYNNEQFF. The sequenced DNA is TGTGCCAGCAGCTTAGGACTAGGATATAACAATGAGCAGTTCTTC.